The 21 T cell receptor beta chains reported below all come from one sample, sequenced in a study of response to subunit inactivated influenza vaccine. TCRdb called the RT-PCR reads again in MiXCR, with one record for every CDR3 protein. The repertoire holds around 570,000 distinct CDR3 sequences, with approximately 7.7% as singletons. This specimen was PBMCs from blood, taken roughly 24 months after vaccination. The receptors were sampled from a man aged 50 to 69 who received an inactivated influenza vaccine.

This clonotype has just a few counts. The CDR3 spells CASTISGSNEKLFF. The CDR3 DNA reads as TGCGCCAGCACCATATCCGGGAGTAATGAAAAACTGTTTTTT. The chain joins TRBV5-1 to TRBJ1-4; no reliable D call. This CDR3 has 14 residues. V was pared by 6 bases and J by 4 bases, with 13 bases between. CDR1 SGHRS and CDR2 YFSETQ come from the germline V gene.

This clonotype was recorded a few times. CDR3 amino acids: CATSRGYGADEQYF. The CDR3 DNA sequence: TGTGCCACCAGCAGAGGTTACGGAGCGGACGAGCAGTACTTC. The chain employs TRBV15 and TRBJ2-7; a possible D gene is TRBD2 (5 bases). The germline gives CDR1 LNHNV, CDR2 YYDKDF (reference sequence). V was cut by 1 base and J by 5 bases, with 12 bases left in between. CDR3 length: 14 residues.

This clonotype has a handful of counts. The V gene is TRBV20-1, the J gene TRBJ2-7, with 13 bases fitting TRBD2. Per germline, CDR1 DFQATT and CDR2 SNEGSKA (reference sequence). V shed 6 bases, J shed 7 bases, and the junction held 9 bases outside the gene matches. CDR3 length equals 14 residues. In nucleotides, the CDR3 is TGCAGTGCCACCAGGACTAGCGGGAGTGTAGAGCAGTACTTC. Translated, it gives CSATRTSGSVEQYF.

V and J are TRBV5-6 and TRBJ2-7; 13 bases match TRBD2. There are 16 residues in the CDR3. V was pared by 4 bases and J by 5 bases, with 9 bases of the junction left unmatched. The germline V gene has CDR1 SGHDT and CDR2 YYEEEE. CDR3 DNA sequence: TGTGCCAGCAGCGGGGGGACTAGCGGGATTTTCCACGAGCAGTACTTC. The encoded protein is CASSGGTSGIFHEQYF.

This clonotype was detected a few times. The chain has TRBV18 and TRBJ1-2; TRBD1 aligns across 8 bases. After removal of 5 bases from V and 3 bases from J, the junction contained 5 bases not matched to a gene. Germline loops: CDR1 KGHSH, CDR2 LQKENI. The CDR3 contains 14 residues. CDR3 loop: CASSKAGGDYGYTF. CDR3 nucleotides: TGTGCCAGCTCAAAGGCAGGGGGCGACTATGGCTACACCTTC.

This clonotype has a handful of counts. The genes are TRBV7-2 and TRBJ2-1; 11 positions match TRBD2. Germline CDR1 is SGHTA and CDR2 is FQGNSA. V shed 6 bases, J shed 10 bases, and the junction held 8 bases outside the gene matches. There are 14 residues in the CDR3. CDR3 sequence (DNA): TGTGCCAGCAGGCTAGCGGGAGGTACGTCGGAGCAGTTCTTC. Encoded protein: CASRLAGGTSEQFF.

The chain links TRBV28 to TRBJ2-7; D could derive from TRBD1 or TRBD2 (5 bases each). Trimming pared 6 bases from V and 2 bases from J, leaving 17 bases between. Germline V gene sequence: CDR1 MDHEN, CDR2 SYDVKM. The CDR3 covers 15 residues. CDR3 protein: CASSTRDRRPYEQYF. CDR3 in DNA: TGTGCCAGCAGCACCAGGGACCGTAGACCCTACGAGCAGTACTTC.

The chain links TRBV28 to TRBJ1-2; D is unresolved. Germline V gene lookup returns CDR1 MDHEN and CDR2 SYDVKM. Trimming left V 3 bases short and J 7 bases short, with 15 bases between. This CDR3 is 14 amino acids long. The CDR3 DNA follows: TGTGCCAGCAGTTTGAGCGGACGGTCGGGTGGCTACACCTTC. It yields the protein CASSLSGRSGGYTF.

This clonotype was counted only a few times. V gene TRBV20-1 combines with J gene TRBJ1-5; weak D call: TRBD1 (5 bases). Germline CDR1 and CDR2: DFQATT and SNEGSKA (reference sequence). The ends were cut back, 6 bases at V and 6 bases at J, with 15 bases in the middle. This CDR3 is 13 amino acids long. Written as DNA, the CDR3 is TGCAGTGCCCATGGGGGGGGAGGTCAGCCCCAGCATTTT. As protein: CSAHGGGGQPQHF.

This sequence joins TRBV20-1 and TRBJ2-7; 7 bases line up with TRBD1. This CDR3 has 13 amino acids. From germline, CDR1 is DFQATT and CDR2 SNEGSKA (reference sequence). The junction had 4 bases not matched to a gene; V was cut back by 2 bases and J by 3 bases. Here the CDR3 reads CSARPGQNYEQYF. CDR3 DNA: TGCAGTGCTAGACCGGGACAGAACTACGAGCAGTACTTC.

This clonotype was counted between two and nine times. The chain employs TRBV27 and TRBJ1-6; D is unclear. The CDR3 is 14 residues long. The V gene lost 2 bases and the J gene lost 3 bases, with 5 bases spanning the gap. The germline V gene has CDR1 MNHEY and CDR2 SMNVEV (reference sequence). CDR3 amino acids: CASSLADYNSPLHF. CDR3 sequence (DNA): TGTGCCAGCAGTTTAGCGGACTATAATTCACCCCTCCACTTT.

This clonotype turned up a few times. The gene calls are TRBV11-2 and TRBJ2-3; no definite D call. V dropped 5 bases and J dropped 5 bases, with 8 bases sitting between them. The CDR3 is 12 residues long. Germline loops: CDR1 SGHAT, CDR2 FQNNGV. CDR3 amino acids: CASSPTVDTQYF. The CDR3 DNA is TGTGCCAGCAGCCCGACCGTAGATACGCAGTATTTT.

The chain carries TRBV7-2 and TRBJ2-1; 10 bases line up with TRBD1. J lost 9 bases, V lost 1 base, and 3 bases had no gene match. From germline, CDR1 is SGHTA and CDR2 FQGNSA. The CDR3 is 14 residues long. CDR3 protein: CASSLGQGAGEQFF. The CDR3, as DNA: TGTGCCAGCAGCTTAGGACAGGGGGCTGGTGAGCAGTTCTTC.

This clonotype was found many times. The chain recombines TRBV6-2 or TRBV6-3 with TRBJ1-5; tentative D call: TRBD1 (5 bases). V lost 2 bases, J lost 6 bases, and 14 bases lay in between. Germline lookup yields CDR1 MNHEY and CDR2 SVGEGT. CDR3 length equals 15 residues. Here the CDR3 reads CASSYGQGSPQPQHF. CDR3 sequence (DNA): TGTGCCAGCAGTTACGGTCAGGGATCGCCTCAGCCCCAGCATTTT.

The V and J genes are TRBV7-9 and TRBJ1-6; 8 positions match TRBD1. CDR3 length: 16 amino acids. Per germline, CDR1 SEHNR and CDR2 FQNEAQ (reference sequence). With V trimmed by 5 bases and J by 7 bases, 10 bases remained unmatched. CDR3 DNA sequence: TGTGCCAGCAGCGGGGTGTCCAGGGGGCGGAATTCACCCCTCCACTTT. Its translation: CASSGVSRGRNSPLHF.

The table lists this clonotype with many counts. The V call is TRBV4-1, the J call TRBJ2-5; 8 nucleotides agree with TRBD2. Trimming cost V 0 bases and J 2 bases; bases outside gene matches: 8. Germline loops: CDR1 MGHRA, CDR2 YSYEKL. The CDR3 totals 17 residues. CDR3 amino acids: CASSQDPPAGVQETQYF. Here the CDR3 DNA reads TGCGCCAGCAGCCAAGATCCCCCAGCGGGGGTTCAAGAGACCCAGTACTTC.

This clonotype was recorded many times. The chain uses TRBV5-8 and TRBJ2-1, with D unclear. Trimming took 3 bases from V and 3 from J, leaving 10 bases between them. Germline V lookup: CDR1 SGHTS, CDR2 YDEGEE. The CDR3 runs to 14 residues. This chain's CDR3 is CASSSSGYYNEQFF. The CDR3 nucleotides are TGTGCCAGCAGCTCCTCCGGATACTACAATGAGCAGTTCTTC.

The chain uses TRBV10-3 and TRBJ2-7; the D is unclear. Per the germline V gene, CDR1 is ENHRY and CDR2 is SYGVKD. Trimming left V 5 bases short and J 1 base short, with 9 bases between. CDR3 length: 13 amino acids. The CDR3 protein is CAISKTESYEQYF. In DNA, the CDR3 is TGTGCCATCAGTAAAACAGAGTCCTACGAGCAGTACTTC.

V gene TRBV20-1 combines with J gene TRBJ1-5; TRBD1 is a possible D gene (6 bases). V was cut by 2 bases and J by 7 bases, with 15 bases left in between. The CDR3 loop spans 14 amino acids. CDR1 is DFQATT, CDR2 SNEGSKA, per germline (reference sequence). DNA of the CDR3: TGCAGTGCTAGAAGGGCAGGGGAAGGGCAGCCCCAGCATTTT. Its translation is CSARRAGEGQPQHF.

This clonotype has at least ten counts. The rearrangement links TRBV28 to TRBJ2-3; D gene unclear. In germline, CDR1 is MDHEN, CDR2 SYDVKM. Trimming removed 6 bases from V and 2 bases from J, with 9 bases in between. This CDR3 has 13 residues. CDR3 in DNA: TGTGCCAGCAGCGAACCAGCCACAGATACGCAGTATTTT. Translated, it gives CASSEPATDTQYF.

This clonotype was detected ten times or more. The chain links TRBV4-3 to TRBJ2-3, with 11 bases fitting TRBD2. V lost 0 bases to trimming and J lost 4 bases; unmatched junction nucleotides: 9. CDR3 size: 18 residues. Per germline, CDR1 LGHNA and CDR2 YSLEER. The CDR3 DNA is TGCGCCAGCAGCCAAGAAATAGGGCTAGCGGGAGGTGCAGATACGCAGTATTTT. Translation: CASSQEIGLAGGADTQYF.